This T cell receptor beta chain was sequenced during a study of breast tumors, draining lymph nodes, adjacent tissues. Ten or more counts support this clonotype. As yet, its antigen is unknown. CDR1 LGHDT and CDR2 YNNKEL come from the germline V gene (reference sequence). This CDR3 region has 13 residues. V dropped 4 bases and J dropped 4 bases, with 10 bases sitting between them. Axillary draining lymph nodes of breast cancer patients supplied the node samples. MiXCR was run by TCRdb on the multiplex PCR reads, yielding one entry per CDR3 protein. The sample lists under 250,000 distinct CDR3 sequences; approximately 31% were seen once. Findings of the study overall: Tumor T cell lymph node origin was a supported hypothesis, not proven. Most tumor T cells seemingly derive from lymph node, then expand in tumor.

The TCR was taken from a female donor with breast cancer. Some clones in this sample may be carry-over from other donors' samples. The chain combines TRBV3-1 with TRBJ1-2, with D unclear. The sequenced sample was axillary lymph node tissue. The CDR3 DNA reads as TGTGCCAGCAGCCCCCGACCCTTCTATGGCTACACCTTC. It yields the protein CASSPRPFYGYTF.